One sample yielded the 5 T cell receptor beta chains listed below, sequenced in a study of blood T cell repertoires in COVID-19. The method was immunoSEQ multiplex PCR; TCRdb's version includes in-frame clones alone and lacks a portion of them. The top ten hold approximately 7.2% of the sample, which has about 240,000 clones, around 90% seen once. The sample taken for sequencing was peripheral blood. Receptors were obtained from a woman in her 70s with active or convalescent COVID-19.

The chain employs TRBV2 and TRBJ2-3, with D tentatively TRBD2 (7 bases). Germline CDR1 SNHLY, CDR2 FYNNEI. This CDR3 comprises 13 residues. Trimming took 3 bases from V and 7 from J, leaving 11 bases between them. The CDR3, as DNA: TGTGCCAGCAGTGAGGGGGGGCAACATACGCAGTATTTT. Protein: CASSEGGQHTQYF.

V usage is TRBV6-6 and J usage is TRBJ1-5; TRBD1 matches at 9 bases. Germline values: CDR1 MNHNY, CDR2 SVGAGI (reference sequence). With V trimmed by 11 bases and J by 0 bases, 11 bases remained unmatched. This CDR3 spans 16 amino acids. This CDR3 reads CACQGQGRGSNQPQHF. In nucleotides, the CDR3 is TGTGCCTGTCAGGGACAGGGAAGGGGTAGCAATCAGCCCCAGCATTTT.

The gene calls are TRBV2 and TRBJ2-7, with 12 bases lining up with TRBD1. The germline V gene has CDR1 SNHLY and CDR2 FYNNEI. Trimming removed 9 bases from V and 12 bases from J; junction bases left unmatched: 6. The CDR3 spans 11 residues. DNA for the CDR3: TGTGCCAGAGACGGGACAGGGGGCTGGTACTTC. This encodes CARDGTGGWYF.

The chain has TRBV19 and TRBJ1-3; no reliable D call. The CDR3 has 14 residues. Germline-derived CDR1 and CDR2 are LNHDA and SQIVND (reference sequence). Trimming left V 3 bases short and J 2 bases short, with 8 bases between. CDR3 residues: CASSISGAGNTIYF. In DNA, the CDR3 is TGTGCCAGTAGTATCTCGGGAGCTGGAAACACCATATATTTT.

This clone was recorded once. The V gene is TRBV4-3, the J gene TRBJ1-1; perhaps TRBD1 as D (5 bases). Germline-derived CDR1 and CDR2 are LGHNA and YSLEER. The CDR3 has 16 residues. V lost 1 base to trimming and J lost 2 bases, with 14 bases between them. For the CDR3, the DNA is TGCGCCAGCAGCCAAGGAGGCGGACACCTAAACACTGAAGCTTTCTTT. Protein: CASSQGGGHLNTEAFF.